These T cell receptor beta chains were read from a single sample in a study of early stage breast cancer tumors. Sequencing used immunoSEQ multiplex PCR; TCRdb keeps in-frame clones, though not all of them. The sample yields 45,000 to 60,000 clones, around nine tenths seen once. Material for sequencing was blood. Every receptor here comes from a person in their 70s with breast cancer. CDR3s include the opening cysteine and the closing phenylalanine or tryptophan. Each record gives: CDR3 protein, CDR3 DNA, clone size, D gene, J gene, V gene. A D gene is named only where the DNA matches it firmly. Size is omitted from some rows. Given values are once, few, many or a class for expanded clones.

CDR3 protein: CASSTDRANEQFF
CDR3 DNA: TGTGCCAGCAGCACGGACAGGGCCAATGAGCAGTTCTTC
clone size: once
D gene: TRBD1
J gene: TRBJ2-1
V gene: TRBV7-2

CDR3 protein: CASSTGMNTEAFF
CDR3 DNA: TGTGCCAGTAGTACTGGCATGAACACTGAAGCTTTCTTT
clone size: -
D gene: -
J gene: TRBJ1-1
V gene: TRBV19

CDR3 protein: CASSFGGPDEQYF
CDR3 DNA: TGTGCCAGCAGCTTTGGGGGCCCGGACGAGCAGTACTTC
clone size: -
D gene: -
J gene: TRBJ2-7
V gene: TRBV7-9

CDR3 protein: CASSFSSGNEQFF
CDR3 DNA: TGTGCCAGCAGCTTCTCCAGCGGGAATGAGCAGTTCTTC
clone size: -
D gene: -
J gene: TRBJ2-1
V gene: TRBV7-8

CDR3 protein: CASSFREETYEQYF
CDR3 DNA: TGTGCCAGCAGTTTCAGGGAGGAAACCTACGAGCAGTACTTC
clone size: -
D gene: -
J gene: TRBJ2-7
V gene: TRBV28

CDR3 protein: CASSSGVNRGKLFF
CDR3 DNA: TGTGCCAGCAGCTCAGGGGTTAACCGGGGAAAACTGTTTTTT
clone size: -
D gene: -
J gene: TRBJ1-4
V gene: TRBV7-2

CDR3 protein: CASSLPGRYGYTF
CDR3 DNA: TGTGCCAGCAGCTTACCAGGGAGGTATGGCTACACCTTC
clone size: -
D gene: -
J gene: TRBJ1-2
V gene: TRBV7-9

CDR3 protein: CASSPLAGNLYEQYF
CDR3 DNA: TGTGCCAGCTCACCACTAGCGGGAAACCTCTACGAGCAGTACTTC
clone size: -
D gene: TRBD2
J gene: TRBJ2-7
V gene: TRBV18

CDR3 protein: CASRDRGSSYNSPLHF
CDR3 DNA: TGTGCCAGCAGGGACAGGGGGAGCTCCTATAATTCACCCCTCCACTTT
clone size: few
D gene: TRBD1
J gene: TRBJ1-6
V gene: TRBV7-2

CDR3 protein: CASSEPDLGLMNTEAFF
CDR3 DNA: TGTGCCAGCAGTGAACCTGACCTTGGACTCATGAACACTGAAGCTTTCTTT
clone size: -
D gene: -
J gene: TRBJ1-1
V gene: TRBV25-1

CDR3 protein: CAGGAGGSPETQYF
CDR3 DNA: TGTGCCGGCGGGGCAGGGGGCTCCCCGGAGACCCAGTACTTC
clone size: -
D gene: TRBD1
J gene: TRBJ2-5
V gene: TRBV6-1

CDR3 protein: CASSERGDTQYF
CDR3 DNA: TGTGCCAGCAGTGAACGCGGAGATACGCAGTATTTT
clone size: -
D gene: -
J gene: TRBJ2-3
V gene: TRBV6-1

CDR3 protein: CASSSLSPDTQYF
CDR3 DNA: TGTGCCAGCAGCTCGCTAAGTCCAGATACGCAGTATTTT
clone size: -
D gene: -
J gene: TRBJ2-3
V gene: TRBV27

CDR3 protein: CSVSRIGGAGETQYF
CDR3 DNA: TGCAGCGTTTCCAGGATTGGGGGCGCAGGAGAGACCCAGTACTTC
clone size: -
D gene: -
J gene: TRBJ2-5
V gene: TRBV29-1

CDR3 protein: CASSPQGITGELFF
CDR3 DNA: TGTGCCAGCAGCCCGCAGGGAATCACCGGGGAGCTGTTTTTT
clone size: -
D gene: -
J gene: TRBJ2-2
V gene: TRBV7-8

CDR3 protein: CASSFRGRSYGYTF
CDR3 DNA: TGTGCCAGTAGTTTCAGGGGGCGATCCTATGGCTACACCTTC
clone size: -
D gene: TRBD1
J gene: TRBJ1-2
V gene: TRBV19

CDR3 protein: CASSENPGAGQPQHF
CDR3 DNA: TGTGCCAGCAGTGAAAACCCAGGGGCGGGCCAGCCCCAGCATTTT
clone size: once
D gene: -
J gene: TRBJ1-5
V gene: TRBV6-1

CDR3 protein: CASSPHAGAGYNEQFF
CDR3 DNA: TGTGCCAGCTCACCTCACGCAGGGGCAGGATACAATGAGCAGTTCTTC
clone size: -
D gene: -
J gene: TRBJ2-1
V gene: TRBV18

CDR3 protein: CASSPLRSASYEQYF
CDR3 DNA: TGTGCCAGCAGCCCCTTGCGGTCCGCGTCCTACGAGCAGTACTTC
clone size: -
D gene: -
J gene: TRBJ2-7
V gene: TRBV11-2

CDR3 protein: CASSGEMNQPQHF
CDR3 DNA: TGTGCCAGCTCGGGGGAGATGAATCAGCCCCAGCATTTT
clone size: -
D gene: -
J gene: TRBJ1-5
V gene: TRBV6-1

CDR3 protein: CASSFQGQQETQYF
CDR3 DNA: TGCGCCAGCAGCTTTCAGGGACAGCAAGAGACCCAGTACTTC
clone size: -
D gene: TRBD1
J gene: TRBJ2-5
V gene: TRBV5-1

CDR3 protein: CASSLGTGLGGEQFF
CDR3 DNA: TGTGCCAGCAGCTTAGGGACAGGGCTGGGGGGTGAGCAGTTCTTC
clone size: -
D gene: TRBD1
J gene: TRBJ2-1
V gene: TRBV7-3

CDR3 protein: CASSLTTSGYNEQFF
CDR3 DNA: TGTGCCAGCAGCTTAACAACTAGCGGTTACAATGAGCAGTTCTTC
clone size: -
D gene: TRBD2
J gene: TRBJ2-1
V gene: TRBV7-2

CDR3 protein: CASSDSGTTGDEQYF
CDR3 DNA: TGTGCCAGCAGTGATTCCGGGACCACGGGAGACGAGCAGTACTTC
clone size: -
D gene: -
J gene: TRBJ2-7
V gene: TRBV6-6

CDR3 protein: CASSPGVDYISADTIYF
CDR3 DNA: TGTGCCAGCAGCCCGGGAGTAGACTACATCTCAGCGGACACCATATATTTT
clone size: -
D gene: -
J gene: TRBJ1-3
V gene: TRBV7-9